The 3 T cell receptor beta chains presented below share a single source sample, sequenced in a study of T-cell reconstitution after alpha-beta-depleted transplantation in children. Preparation of the TCRbeta library involved a method that used unique molecular identifiers. MiXCR, applied by TCRdb to the PCR reads, yields one record per CDR3 protein. The sample carries 550,000 to 600,000 distinct CDR3 sequences, 20% to 25% recorded once. The input for sequencing was PBMCs, mostly from graft donor cells, taken 360 days after TCRalphabeta/CD19-depleted stem cell transplant. The receptors were sampled from a boy in the first two years of life who had a stem cell transplant for acute myeloid leukemia, so the T cells may come from the graft donor.

The chain recombines TRBV20-1 with TRBJ2-2; D gene unclear. The V end lost 3 bases, the J end lost 5 bases, and 7 bases lay between the germline ends. This CDR3 region has 12 residues. Germline V CDR1 and CDR2: DFQATT, SNEGSKA (reference sequence). As DNA, the CDR3 is TGCAGTGCTAGTTCGAGTACCGGGGAGCTGTTTTTT. It is translated as CSASSSTGELFF.

This clonotype showed up many times. V usage is TRBV4-3 and J usage is TRBJ2-1; 7 nucleotides line up with TRBD1. With V trimmed by 1 base and J by 11 bases, 14 bases remained unmatched. The CDR3 spans 16 residues. Germline-derived CDR1 and CDR2 are LGHNA and YSLEER. The DNA of the CDR3 is TGCGCCAGCAGCCAAGGGTATTCGGGACAGCTCGATAAGCAGTTCTTC. It yields the protein CASSQGYSGQLDKQFF.

This clonotype was seen a handful of times. J is TRBJ2-7 and V is TRBV29-1; 9 bases map to TRBD2. This CDR3 has 14 residues. Germline CDR1 and CDR2: SQVTM and ANQGSEA. V gave up 6 bases and J gave up 0 bases; unmatched junction bases: 6. DNA of the CDR3: TGCAGCGTCCGTCAAGCGGGGGGCTCCTACGAGCAGTACTTC. Its translation is CSVRQAGGSYEQYF.